Below, one T cell receptor (beta chain) is given with its context. TCRdb keeps only in-frame clones here, not all; method: immunoSEQ multiplex PCR. This sample has 50,000 to 70,000 clones, with about 95% found just once. This specimen belongs to a study of technical replicates of blood from several donors. The CDR3 is 15 amino acids. Trimming shortened V by 6 bases and J by 5 bases, and 19 bases separated the two germline ends. CDR1 is ENHRY and CDR2 is SYGVKD in the germline V gene. This sequence was found in a human donor in good health. Some clones in this sample may be carry-over from other donors' samples. V is TRBV10-3 and J is TRBJ2-5; D may be TRBD2 (5 bases). The sequencing sample was made of PBMCs. CDR3 DNA: TGTGCCATCAGACCCGCTGTGACTACGAAGGAGACCCAGTACTTC. As protein: CAIRPAVTTKETQYF.